This T cell receptor beta chain came from a study of CD8+CD57+ T cells in acquired aplastic anemia. Study summary: Each DNA sample taken from sorted CD4+ and CD8+ cells came to about 3.2 ug on average.

Findings and caveats of the study: Patients and controls were found to share 25 to 35 CD8+ CDR3 sequences.

Sequenced patients had shown CD8+CD57+ cell expansion by flow cytometry. J gave up 5 bases and V 0 bases, and 11 bases lay outside the gene matches. This CDR3 is 17 amino acids long. The V gene's germline CDR1 is SGHKS and CDR2 YYEKEE (reference sequence). Genomic DNA provided the template from which TCR beta VDJ and CDR3 profiles were obtained. TCRdb re-derived calls from the reads in MiXCR, one entry per CDR3 protein. The table includes more than 150,000 distinct CDR3 sequences, around 50% detected once. There are a few counts of this clonotype. Its antigen is undetermined. V and J are TRBV5-5 and TRBJ2-5, with TRBD2 identical over 9 bases. This clonotype was obtained from a human donor with aplastic anemia. Sequencing was carried out using sorted CD4+, CD8+, or CD8+CD57+ T cells (not recorded which) from PBMCs. CDR3 nucleotides: TGTGCCAGCAGCTTGGGGATCCAGCGGGGGGCAGGGGAGACCCAGTACTTC. Residues: CASSLGIQRGAGETQYF.